The T cell receptor beta chain described here comes from a study of OX40 agonist ivuxolimab in advanced cancers. The method was immunoSEQ multiplex PCR; TCRdb's version includes in-frame clones alone and lacks a portion of them. The sample holds roughly 64,000 clones; 80% to 90% are singletons and the top ten take less than 3.5%. Germline V gene lookup returns CDR1 MDHEN and CDR2 SYDVKM. The V gene lost 2 bases and the J gene lost 8 bases, with 7 bases spanning the gap. The CDR3 totals 12 residues. V is TRBV28 and J is TRBJ2-1; D is ambiguous. The source material was CD4+ or CD8+ T cells sorted from blood, sampled in a trial of the OX40 agonist ivuxolimab. The TCR was taken from an adult with an advanced solid tumor such as melanoma, head and neck, liver or kidney cancer. CDR3 coding DNA: TGTGCCAGCAGTTTAGGTTGGGATGAGCAGTTCTTC. It is translated as CASSLGWDEQFF.